This record concerns one T cell receptor beta chain sequence. This entry comes from a study of blood T cell repertoires in COVID-19. Study background: The cDNA or gDNA used as material had been derived from T cells, B-cell-depleted T cells, or PBMCs.

The CDR3 sequence is 16 residues long. Germline trimming cut 0 bases from V and 4 bases from J; bases unmatched to any gene: 4. Looked up from germline, CDR1 is SGHVS and CDR2 is FQNEAQ. TCRdb's copy holds only in-frame clones and misses some; the assay was immunoSEQ multiplex PCR. This table holds around 120,000 clones, around three quarters found once. This sequence joins TRBV7-8 and TRBJ2-5; 11 bases are shared with TRBD2. Input material: peripheral blood. The source of this sequence is an older man with acute or convalescent COVID-19. Written as DNA, the CDR3 is TGTGCCAGCAGCTTAGCGCCGACTAGCGGGGTAGAGACCCAGTACTTC. Amino acid sequence: CASSLAPTSGVETQYF.